Listed below are T cell receptor beta chains from one sample, sequenced in a study of vaccination effects on CD4 cells after COVID-19. For these receptors, no antigen is known. Here immunoSEQ multiplex PCR was the method, and the copy in TCRdb shows in-frame clones only, minus some. The table records under 40,000 clones, roughly 82% of them present only once. The material was CD4+ T cells from PBMCs cultured without peptide, obtained before COVID-19 vaccination. Receptors were obtained from a human donor who received a COVID-19 vaccine. CDR3s include the opening cysteine and the closing phenylalanine or tryptophan. Fields, in order: J gene, D gene, V gene, clone size, CDR3 protein, CDR3 DNA. The D gene is left open where the match is weak. The size of a clone is reported for some rows only, either as once, few or many, or as a class for expanded clones.

>TRBJ2-5|.|TRBV20-1|.
CSALRETQYF
TGCAGTGCACTCCGGGAGACCCAGTACTTC
>TRBJ2-1|.|TRBV18|.
CAGGEQGFTYNEQFF
TGTGCCGGAGGCGAGCAGGGCTTCACCTACAATGAGCAGTTCTTC
>TRBJ2-5|TRBD1|TRBV30|.
CAWSGQVQETQYF
TGTGCCTGGAGCGGACAGGTACAAGAGACCCAGTACTTC
>TRBJ2-3|TRBD1|TRBV5-1|.
CASSRGGTGGADTQYF
TGCGCCAGCAGCCGAGGGGGGACAGGGGGAGCAGATACGCAGTATTTT
>TRBJ1-2|.|TRBV5-1|.
CASSRNPDSSKYGYTF
TGCGCCAGCAGCCGAAACCCGGACAGCTCCAAGTATGGCTACACCTTC
>TRBJ1-5|TRBD1|TRBV7-9|.
CASSRGTGYQPQHF
TGTGCCAGCAGCCGAGGGACAGGGTATCAGCCCCAGCATTTT
>TRBJ2-1|.|TRBV3-1/TRBV3-2|few
CASSRQYNEQFF
TGTGCCAGCAGCCGCCAGTACAATGAGCAGTTCTTC
>TRBJ1-1|.|TRBV28|few
CASSPGGSNTEAFF
TGTGCCAGCAGCCCGGGGGGGTCGAACACTGAAGCTTTCTTT
>TRBJ1-2|TRBD1|TRBV24-1|.
CATSETGVGYTF
TGTGCCACCAGTGAAACAGGGGTGGGCTACACCTTC
>TRBJ1-2|.|TRBV7-8|.
CASSLGDGVEAKYYGYTF
TGTGCCAGCAGCTTGGGGGACGGGGTCGAGGCTAAATACTATGGCTACACCTTC
>TRBJ1-6|.|TRBV2|.
CATNAQGRGSPLHF
TGTGCCACCAACGCACAGGGAAGGGGTTCACCCCTCCACTTT
>TRBJ2-3|TRBD2|TRBV9|once
CASSVTSGGITDTQYF
TGTGCCAGCAGCGTAACTAGCGGGGGCATCACAGATACGCAGTATTTT
>TRBJ1-6|.|TRBV2|.
CASISRGLGNSPLHF
TGTGCCAGCATCAGCAGGGGATTAGGTAACTCACCCCTCCACTTT
>TRBJ2-1|TRBD2|TRBV5-1|.
CASSLEPSGGADHEQFF
TGCGCCAGCAGCTTGGAGCCTAGCGGGGGGGCGGACCATGAGCAGTTCTTC
>TRBJ2-3|TRBD1|TRBV6-4|.
CASRSTGVGTDTQYF
TGTGCCAGCAGATCGACAGGGGTTGGGACGGATACGCAGTATTTT
>TRBJ1-2|.|TRBV18|.
CASSDTTAGVAGYTF
TGTGCCAGCTCCGATACAACCGCAGGGGTTGCTGGCTACACCTTC
>TRBJ1-1|.|TRBV18|.
CASSPTSGTEAFF
TGTGCCAGCTCACCAACTTCGGGTACTGAAGCTTTCTTT
>TRBJ2-4|.|TRBV7-8|.
CASSPPSRGENIQYF
TGTGCCAGCAGCCCCCCCTCCCGTGGCGAAAACATTCAGTACTTC
>TRBJ1-4|TRBD1|TRBV28|.
CASSLVSGRGVTNEKLFF
TGTGCCAGCAGTTTAGTCTCGGGCAGGGGGGTTACAAATGAAAAACTGTTTTTT
>TRBJ1-2|TRBD1|TRBV28|.
CASSLQGDYGYTF
TGTGCCAGCAGTTTACAGGGGGACTATGGCTACACCTTC
>TRBJ2-5|TRBD2|TRBV7-2|.
CASSLTSGGAGTQYF
TGTGCCAGCAGCTTGACTAGCGGGGGGGCGGGGACCCAGTACTTC
>TRBJ1-2|.|TRBV9|.
CASSVDGSTGYTF
TGTGCCAGCAGCGTAGATGGCAGTACTGGCTACACCTTC
>TRBJ1-3|.|TRBV6-1|.
CASSEVPGVGPGNTIYF
TGTGCCAGCAGTGAAGTCCCAGGCGTTGGGCCTGGAAACACCATATATTTT
>TRBJ2-1|.|TRBV24-1|.
CATSDSYNEQFF
TGTGCCACCAGTGACAGTTACAATGAGCAGTTCTTC
>TRBJ2-3|.|TRBV5-1|.
CASSLGLEGPDTQYF
TGCGCCAGCAGCTTGGGGTTGGAGGGTCCAGATACGCAGTATTTT
>TRBJ2-1|TRBD1|TRBV5-5|.
CASSSRTGQYNEQFF
TGTGCCAGCAGCTCCAGGACAGGGCAATACAATGAGCAGTTCTTC
>TRBJ1-4|TRBD1|TRBV4-2|few
CASSQGQGWGNEKLFF
TGTGCCAGCAGCCAGGGACAGGGGTGGGGTAATGAAAAACTGTTTTTT
>TRBJ1-2|TRBD1|TRBV7-9|.
CASSSTGQGHGYTF
TGTGCCAGCAGCTCGACGGGACAGGGTCATGGCTACACCTTC
>TRBJ2-3|TRBD1|TRBV2|.
CASIRTGVSADTQYF
TGTGCCAGCATACGGACAGGGGTGTCGGCAGATACGCAGTATTTT
>TRBJ2-5|.|TRBV19|.
CASGDGQLKGETQYF
TGTGCCAGTGGGGATGGACAGCTAAAAGGGGAGACCCAGTACTTC
>TRBJ1-3|.|TRBV2|few
CASTRSRTVSGNTIYF
TGTGCCAGCACCCGTTCCCGGACAGTCTCTGGAAACACCATATATTTT
>TRBJ1-4|TRBD1|TRBV19|.
CASRPTGTGAGKLFF
TGTGCCAGTAGGCCGACCGGGACAGGGGCAGGGAAACTGTTTTTT
>TRBJ1-2|.|TRBV14|few
CASSPLGKGLNGYTF
TGTGCCAGCAGCCCCCTCGGGAAGGGCCTGAATGGCTACACCTTC
>TRBJ2-3|.|TRBV2|.
CASKDSYGTDTQYF
TGTGCCAGCAAAGATAGCTATGGCACAGATACGCAGTATTTT
>TRBJ2-2|.|TRBV5-1|.
CASSLARVVSGELFF
TGCGCCAGCAGCTTGGCCAGAGTAGTTTCCGGGGAGCTGTTTTTT
>TRBJ2-2|TRBD1|TRBV19|once
CASRRGLTGELFF
TGTGCCAGTAGGAGGGGGCTTACCGGGGAGCTGTTTTTT
>TRBJ2-5|.|TRBV10-3|.
CAISVGETQYF
TGTGCCATCAGTGTAGGCGAGACCCAGTACTTC
>TRBJ2-2|TRBD1|TRBV6-5|once
CASSYLGTGNTGELFF
TGTGCCAGCAGTTACCTCGGGACAGGGAACACCGGGGAGCTGTTTTTT
>TRBJ2-3|TRBD2|TRBV7-2|.
CASSPTPSGGTDTQYF
TGTGCCAGCAGCCCCACCCCCAGCGGGGGCACAGATACGCAGTATTTT
>TRBJ2-5|.|TRBV7-7|.
CASSLGRGSETQYF
TGTGCCAGCAGCTTGGGTCGGGGATCGGAGACCCAGTACTTC
>TRBJ1-2|TRBD1|TRBV9|.
CASSVLTGGLNYGYTF
TGTGCCAGCAGCGTTTTAACAGGGGGCCTTAACTATGGCTACACCTTC
>TRBJ2-5|.|TRBV11-1|.
CASSFTDQETQYF
TGTGCCAGCAGCTTCACAGACCAAGAGACCCAGTACTTC
>TRBJ2-4|TRBD1|TRBV10-1|.
CASSGWTGGQWAKNIQYF
TGCGCCAGCAGTGGCTGGACAGGGGGCCAGTGGGCCAAAAACATTCAGTACTTC
>TRBJ1-5|TRBD1|TRBV7-2|.
CASSRTGTLNQPQHF
TGTGCCAGCAGCAGGACAGGAACTCTCAATCAGCCCCAGCATTTT
>TRBJ1-5|TRBD1|TRBV7-8|.
CASSLGGQRNQPQHF
TGTGCCAGCAGCTTAGGGGGACAGCGCAATCAGCCCCAGCATTTT
>TRBJ1-2|.|TRBV20-1|.
CSASTFYGYTF
TGCAGTGCTAGTACGTTCTATGGCTACACCTTC
>TRBJ1-1|.|TRBV12-3/TRBV12-4|.
CASSLRHGPGAFF
TGTGCCAGCAGTCTACGACACGGACCGGGAGCTTTCTTT
>TRBJ1-2|TRBD1|TRBV24-1|few
CATSARTGNYGYTF
TGTGCCACCAGTGCCCGGACAGGGAACTATGGCTACACCTTC
>TRBJ1-6|.|TRBV18|.
CASSFVDRGGNSPLHF
TGTGCCAGCTCATTTGTGGACAGAGGTGGGAATTCACCCCTCCACTTT
>TRBJ1-5|.|TRBV24-1|.
CATSDSRTNQPQHF
TGTGCCACCAGTGATTCCCGGACGAATCAGCCCCAGCATTTT
>TRBJ2-6|TRBD1|TRBV28|.
CASSSDRGNGANVLTF
TGTGCCAGCAGTTCCGACAGGGGGAATGGGGCCAACGTCCTGACTTTC
>TRBJ2-5|.|TRBV9|.
CASSVGGPQETQYF
TGTGCCAGCAGCGTCGGGGGGCCACAAGAGACCCAGTACTTC
>TRBJ1-1|.|TRBV11-2|.
CASSLRPGNTEAFF
TGTGCCAGCAGCTTAAGGCCAGGGAACACTGAAGCTTTCTTT
>TRBJ1-3|.|TRBV4-1|.
CASSQVGGYGNTIYF
TGCGCCAGCAGCCAAGTGGGAGGATATGGAAACACCATATATTTT
>TRBJ2-5|TRBD2|TRBV9|.
CASSPQRGGFETQYF
TGTGCCAGCAGCCCCCAGCGGGGGGGCTTCGAGACCCAGTACTTC
>TRBJ1-2|.|TRBV6-5|once
CASSYLGGGYGYTF
TGTGCCAGCAGTTACTTAGGTGGGGGATATGGCTACACCTTC
>TRBJ1-1|.|TRBV19|.
CASADPPLDEAFF
TGTGCCAGTGCCGACCCTCCTCTGGATGAAGCTTTCTTT